This paragraph covers one T cell receptor (beta chain) sequence. Its antigen is not identified. Treatment: oral pan-JAK inhibitor, 5-10 mg twice daily. Peripheral blood and lesional scalp punch biopsies were taken from alopecia areata patients. The data were obtained in a study of CD8+ T cells in alopecia areata. Study-wide points: One nonresponder leaves baseline CD8+ expansion's link to response uncertain.

Following extraction, RNA underwent reverse transcription to cDNA, which served as the sequencing template. Here immunoSEQ multiplex PCR was the method, and the copy in TCRdb shows in-frame clones only, minus some. The sample yields fewer than 350,000 clones, roughly 60% seen once. This CDR3 contains 13 residues. After removal of 6 bases from V and 8 bases from J, the junction contained 8 bases not matched to a gene. Germline CDR1 reads SGHDN; CDR2 reads FVKESK. This rearrangement joins TRBV14 to TRBJ2-3; TRBD1 aligns across 7 bases. The source is a human donor with alopecia areata. The sequencing here drew on CD4+ T cells sorted from blood, taken at week 24, from a patient treated with tofacitinib. CDR3 DNA sequence: TGTGCCAGCAGGGGACAGCCGAGTGTTACGCAGTATTTT. Encoded protein: CASRGQPSVTQYF.